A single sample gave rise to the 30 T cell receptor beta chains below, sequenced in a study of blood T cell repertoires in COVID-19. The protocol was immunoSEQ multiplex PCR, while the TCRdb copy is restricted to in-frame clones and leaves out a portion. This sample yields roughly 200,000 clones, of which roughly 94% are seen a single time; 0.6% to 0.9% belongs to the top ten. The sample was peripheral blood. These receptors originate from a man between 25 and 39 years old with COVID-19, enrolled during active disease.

The CDR3, as DNA: TGTGCCAGCAGTTTATTTTCAGTGGGGGGTACTGAAGCTTTCTTT. Translation gives CASSLFSVGGTEAFF. The gene calls are TRBV27 and TRBJ1-1; the D gene is possibly TRBD1 (5 bases). V lost 1 base and J lost 5, with 14 bases in between. The germline CDR1 and CDR2 sequences are MNHEY and SMNVEV (reference sequence). The CDR3 has 15 residues.

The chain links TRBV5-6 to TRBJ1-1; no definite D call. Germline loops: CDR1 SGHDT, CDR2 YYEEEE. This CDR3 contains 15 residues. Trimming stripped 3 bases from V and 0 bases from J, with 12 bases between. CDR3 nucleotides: TGTGCCAGCAGCTATATGACGGGGATGAACACTGAAGCTTTCTTT. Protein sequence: CASSYMTGMNTEAFF.

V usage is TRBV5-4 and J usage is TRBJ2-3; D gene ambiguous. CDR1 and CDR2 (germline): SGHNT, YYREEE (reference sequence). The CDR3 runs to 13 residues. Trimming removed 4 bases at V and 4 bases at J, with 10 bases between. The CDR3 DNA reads TGTGCCAGCAGCGCAGAATCAGCAGATACGCAGTATTTT. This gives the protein CASSAESADTQYF. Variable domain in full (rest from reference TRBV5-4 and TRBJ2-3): ETGVTQSPTHLIKTRGQQVTLRCSSQSGHNTVSWYQQALGQGPQFIFQYYREEENGRGNFPPRFSGLQFPNYSSELNVNALELDDSALYLCASSAESADTQYFGPGTRLTVL.

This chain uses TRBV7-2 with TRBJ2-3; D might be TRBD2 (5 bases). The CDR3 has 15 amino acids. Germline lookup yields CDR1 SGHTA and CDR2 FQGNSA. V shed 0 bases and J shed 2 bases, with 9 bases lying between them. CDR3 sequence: CASSLASGPTDTQYF. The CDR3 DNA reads TGTGCCAGCAGCTTAGCAAGCGGACCCACAGATACGCAGTATTTT.

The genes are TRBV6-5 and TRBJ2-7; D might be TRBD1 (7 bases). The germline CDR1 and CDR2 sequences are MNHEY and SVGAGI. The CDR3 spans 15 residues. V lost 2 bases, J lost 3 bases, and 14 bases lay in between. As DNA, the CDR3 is TGTGCCAGCAGTTACGGTGGAGGGGGCGGCTACGAGCAGTACTTC. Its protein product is CASSYGGGGGYEQYF.

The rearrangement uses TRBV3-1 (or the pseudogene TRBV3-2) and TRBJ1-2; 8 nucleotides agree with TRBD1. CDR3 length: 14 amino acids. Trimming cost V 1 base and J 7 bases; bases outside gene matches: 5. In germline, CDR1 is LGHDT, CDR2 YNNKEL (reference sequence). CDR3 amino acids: CASSQVAGGRGYTF. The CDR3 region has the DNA TGTGCCAGCAGCCAAGTAGCAGGGGGCCGTGGCTACACCTTC.

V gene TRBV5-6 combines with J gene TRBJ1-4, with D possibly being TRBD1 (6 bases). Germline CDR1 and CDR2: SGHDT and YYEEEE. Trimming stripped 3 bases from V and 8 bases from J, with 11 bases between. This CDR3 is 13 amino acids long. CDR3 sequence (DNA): TGTGCCAGCAGCTCAGGGGTTCGGGAAAAACTGTTTTTT. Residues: CASSSGVREKLFF. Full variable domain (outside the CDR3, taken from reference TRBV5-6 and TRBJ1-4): DAGVTQSPTHLIKTRGQQVTLRCSPKSGHDTVSWYQQALGQGPQFIFQYYEEEERQRGNFPDRFSGHQFPNYSSELNVNALLLGDSALYLCASSSGVREKLFFGSGTQLSVL.

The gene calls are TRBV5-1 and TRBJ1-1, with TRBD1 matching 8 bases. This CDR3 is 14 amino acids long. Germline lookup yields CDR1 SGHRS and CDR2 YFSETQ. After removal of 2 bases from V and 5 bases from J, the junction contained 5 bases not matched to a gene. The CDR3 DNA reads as TGCGCCAGCAGCTTAGACAGGGGTAGAACTGAAGCTTTCTTT. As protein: CASSLDRGRTEAFF.

The DNA for the CDR3 is TGTGCCAGCAGATCCCCATCCAGGATCAATGAGCAGTTCTTC. As protein: CASRSPSRINEQFF. The genes are TRBV27 and TRBJ2-1; D not certain. Germline CDR1 MNHEY, CDR2 SMNVEV (reference sequence). V was clipped by 6 bases and J by 6 bases, with 15 bases between them. The length of the CDR3 is 14 residues.

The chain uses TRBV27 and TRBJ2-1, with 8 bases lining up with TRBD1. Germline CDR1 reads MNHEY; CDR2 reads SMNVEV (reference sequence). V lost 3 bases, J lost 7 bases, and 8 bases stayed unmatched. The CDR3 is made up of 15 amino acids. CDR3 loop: CASSFKGDRYNEQFF. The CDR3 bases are TGTGCCAGCAGTTTCAAGGGGGACAGGTATAATGAGCAGTTCTTC.

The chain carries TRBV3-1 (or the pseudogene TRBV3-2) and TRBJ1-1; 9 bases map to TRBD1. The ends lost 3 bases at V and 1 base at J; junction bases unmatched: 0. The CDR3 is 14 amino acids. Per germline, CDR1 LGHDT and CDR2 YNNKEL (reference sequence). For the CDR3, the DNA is TGTGCCAGCAGCCAGACAGGGGGGAACACTGAAGCTTTCTTT. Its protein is CASSQTGGNTEAFF.

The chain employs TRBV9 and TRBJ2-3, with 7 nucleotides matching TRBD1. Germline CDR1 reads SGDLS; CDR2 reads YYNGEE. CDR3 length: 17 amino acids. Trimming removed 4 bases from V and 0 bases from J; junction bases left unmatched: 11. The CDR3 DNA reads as TGTGCCAGCAGCCCCCAAAGACAGGGAGTCAGCACAGATACGCAGTATTTT. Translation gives CASSPQRQGVSTDTQYF.

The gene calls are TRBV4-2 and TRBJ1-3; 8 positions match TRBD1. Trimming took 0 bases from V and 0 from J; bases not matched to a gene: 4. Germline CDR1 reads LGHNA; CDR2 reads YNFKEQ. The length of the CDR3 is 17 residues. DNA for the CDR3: TGTGCCAGCAGCCAAGAGACAGGGGCCTACTCTGGAAACACCATATATTTT. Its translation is CASSQETGAYSGNTIYF.

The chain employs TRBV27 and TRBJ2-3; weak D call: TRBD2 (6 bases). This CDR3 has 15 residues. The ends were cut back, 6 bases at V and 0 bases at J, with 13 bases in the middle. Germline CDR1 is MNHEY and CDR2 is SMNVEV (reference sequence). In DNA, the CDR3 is TGTGCCAGCAGACCAGCGGGCTCTAGCACAGATACGCAGTATTTT. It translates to CASRPAGSSTDTQYF.

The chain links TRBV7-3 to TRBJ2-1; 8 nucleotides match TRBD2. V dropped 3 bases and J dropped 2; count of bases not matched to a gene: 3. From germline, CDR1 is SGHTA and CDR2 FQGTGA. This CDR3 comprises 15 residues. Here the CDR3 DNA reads TGTGCCAGCAGCTTGGATAGCGGGACCTACAATGAGCAGTTCTTC. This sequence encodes CASSLDSGTYNEQFF.

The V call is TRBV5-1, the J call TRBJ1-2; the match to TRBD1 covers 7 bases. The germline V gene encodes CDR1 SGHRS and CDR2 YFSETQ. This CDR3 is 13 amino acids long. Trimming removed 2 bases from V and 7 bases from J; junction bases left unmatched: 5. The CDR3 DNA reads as TGCGCCAGCAGCTTTCAGGGGGGTCTTGGCTACACCTTC. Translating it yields CASSFQGGLGYTF.

The CDR3 bases are TGTGCAAGTCGCTTCCCTCGGGACAGGGGCCGTAACTATGGCTACACCTTC. Its protein is CASRFPRDRGRNYGYTF. The chain uses TRBV12-2 and TRBJ1-2; TRBD1 is the table's D call, not checked against the DNA. TRBV12-2 is a known pseudogene. The CDR3 sequence is 17 residues long.

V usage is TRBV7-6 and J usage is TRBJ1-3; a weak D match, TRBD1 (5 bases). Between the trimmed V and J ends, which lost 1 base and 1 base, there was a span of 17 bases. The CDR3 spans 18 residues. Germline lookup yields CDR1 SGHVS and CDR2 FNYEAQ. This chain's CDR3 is CASSLGIFGATSGNTIYF. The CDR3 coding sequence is TGTGCCAGCAGCTTAGGTATTTTTGGGGCAACTTCTGGAAACACCATATATTTT.

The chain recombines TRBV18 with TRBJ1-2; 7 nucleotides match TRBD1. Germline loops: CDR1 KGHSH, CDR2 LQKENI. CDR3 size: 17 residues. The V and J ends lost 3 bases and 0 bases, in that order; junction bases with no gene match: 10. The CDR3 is CASSPTEGTEANYGYTF. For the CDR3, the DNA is TGTGCCAGCTCACCTACCGAGGGGACAGAAGCTAACTATGGCTACACCTTC.

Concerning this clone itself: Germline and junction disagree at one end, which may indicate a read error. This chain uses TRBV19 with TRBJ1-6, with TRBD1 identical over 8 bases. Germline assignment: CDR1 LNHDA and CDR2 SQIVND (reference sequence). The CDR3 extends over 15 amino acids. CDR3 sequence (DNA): TGTGCCAGTAGTGTAGACAGGGGCGCCAGTTCACCCCTCCACTTT. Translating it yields CASSVDRGASSPLHF.

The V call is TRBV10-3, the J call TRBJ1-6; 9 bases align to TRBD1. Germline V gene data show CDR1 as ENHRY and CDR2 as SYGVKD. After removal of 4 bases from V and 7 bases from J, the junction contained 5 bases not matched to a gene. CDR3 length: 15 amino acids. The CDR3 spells CAISASGTGNSPLHF. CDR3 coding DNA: TGTGCCATCAGTGCCTCCGGGACAGGGAATTCACCCCTCCACTTT.

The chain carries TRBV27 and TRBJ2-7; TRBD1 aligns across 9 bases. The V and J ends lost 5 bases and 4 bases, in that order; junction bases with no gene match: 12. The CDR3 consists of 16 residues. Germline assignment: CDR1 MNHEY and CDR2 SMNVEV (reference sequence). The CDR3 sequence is CASSKGGQGIGYEQYF. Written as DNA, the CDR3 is TGTGCCAGCAGTAAGGGGGGACAGGGCATTGGATACGAGCAGTACTTC.

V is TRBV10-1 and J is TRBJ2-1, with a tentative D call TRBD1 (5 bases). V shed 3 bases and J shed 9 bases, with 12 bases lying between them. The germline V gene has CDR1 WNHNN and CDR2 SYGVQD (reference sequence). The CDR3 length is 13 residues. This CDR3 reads CASSDRVGREQFF. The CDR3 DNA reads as TGCGCCAGCAGTGACCGTGTGGGGCGTGAGCAGTTCTTC.

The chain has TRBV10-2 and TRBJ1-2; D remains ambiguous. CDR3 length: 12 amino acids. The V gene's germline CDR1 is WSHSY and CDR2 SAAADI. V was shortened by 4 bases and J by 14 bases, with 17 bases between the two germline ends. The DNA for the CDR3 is TGCGCCAGCAGTGGGCAGCCCTATGGAGAGACCTTC. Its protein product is CASSGQPYGETF.

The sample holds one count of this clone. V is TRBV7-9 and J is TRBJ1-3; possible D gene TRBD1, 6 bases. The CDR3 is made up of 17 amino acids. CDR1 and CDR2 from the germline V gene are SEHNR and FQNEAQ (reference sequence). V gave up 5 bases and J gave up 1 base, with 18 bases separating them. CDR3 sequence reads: CASSRWRGAASGNTIYF. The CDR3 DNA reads TGTGCCAGCAGCAGGTGGCGGGGGGCGGCATCTGGAAACACCATATATTTT.

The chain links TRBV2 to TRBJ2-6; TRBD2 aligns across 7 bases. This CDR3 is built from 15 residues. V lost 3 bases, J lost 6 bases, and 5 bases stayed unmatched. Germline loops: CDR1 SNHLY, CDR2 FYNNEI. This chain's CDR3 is CASSDQLALANVLTF. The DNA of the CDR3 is TGTGCCAGCAGTGACCAACTAGCGTTGGCCAACGTCCTGACTTTC.

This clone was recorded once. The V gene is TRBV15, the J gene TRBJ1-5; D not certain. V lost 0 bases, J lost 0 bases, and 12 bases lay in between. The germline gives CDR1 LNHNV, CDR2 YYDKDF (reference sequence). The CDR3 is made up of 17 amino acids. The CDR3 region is CATSRDQAGYSNQPQHF. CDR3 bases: TGTGCCACCAGCAGAGATCAGGCAGGTTATAGCAATCAGCCCCAGCATTTT.

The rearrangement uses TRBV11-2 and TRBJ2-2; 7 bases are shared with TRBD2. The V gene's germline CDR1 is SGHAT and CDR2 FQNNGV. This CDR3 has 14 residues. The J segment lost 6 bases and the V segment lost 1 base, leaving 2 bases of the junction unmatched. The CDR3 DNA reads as TGTGCCAGCAGCTTAGGACTAGCTTCCGGGGAGCTGTTTTTT. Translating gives CASSLGLASGELFF.

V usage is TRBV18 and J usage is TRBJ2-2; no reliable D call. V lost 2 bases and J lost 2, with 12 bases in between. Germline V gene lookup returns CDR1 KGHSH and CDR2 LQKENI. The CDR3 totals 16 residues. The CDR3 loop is CASSPAQAPNTGELFF. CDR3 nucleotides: TGTGCCAGCTCACCAGCTCAGGCGCCTAACACCGGGGAGCTGTTTTTT.

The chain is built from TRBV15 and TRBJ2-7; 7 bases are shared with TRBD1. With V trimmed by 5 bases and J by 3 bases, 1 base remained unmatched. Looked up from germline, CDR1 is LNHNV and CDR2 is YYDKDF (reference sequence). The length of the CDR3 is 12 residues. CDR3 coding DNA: TGTGCCACCAGCGACAGGGACTACGAGCAGTACTTC. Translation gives CATSDRDYEQYF. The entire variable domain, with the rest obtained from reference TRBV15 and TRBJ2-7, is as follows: DAMVIQNPRYQVTQFGKPVTLSCSQTLNHNVMYWYQQKSSQAPKLLFHYYDKDFNNEADTPDNFQSRRPNTSFCFLDIRSPGLGDTAMYLCATSDRDYEQYFGPGTRLTVT.